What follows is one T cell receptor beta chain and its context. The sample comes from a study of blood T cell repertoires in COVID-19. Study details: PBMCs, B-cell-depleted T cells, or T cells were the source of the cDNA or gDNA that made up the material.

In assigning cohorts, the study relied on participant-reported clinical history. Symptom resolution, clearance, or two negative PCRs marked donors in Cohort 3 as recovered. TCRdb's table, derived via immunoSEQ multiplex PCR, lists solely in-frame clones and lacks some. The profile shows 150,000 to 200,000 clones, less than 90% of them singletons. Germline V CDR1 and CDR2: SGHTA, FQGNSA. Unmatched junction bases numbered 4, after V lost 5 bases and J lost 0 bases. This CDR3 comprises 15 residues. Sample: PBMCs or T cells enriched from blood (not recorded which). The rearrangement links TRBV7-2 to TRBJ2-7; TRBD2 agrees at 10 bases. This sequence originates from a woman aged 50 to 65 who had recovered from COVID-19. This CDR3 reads CASSPSGRASYEQYF. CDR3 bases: TGTGCCAGCAGCCCCAGCGGGAGGGCCTCCTACGAGCAGTACTTC.